Following are 27 T cell receptor beta chains from one sample sequenced in a study of regulatory T cells in long-lasting Graves disease. HTBI primers from iRepertoire and Arm-PCR of CDR3 regions yielded the TCR beta libraries. TCRdb re-derived calls from the multiplex PCR reads in MiXCR, one entry per CDR3 protein. Counted here are some 490,000 distinct CDR3 sequences, approximately 12% occurring once; the ten biggest clones make up around 10%. Documented time point: newly diagnosed GD, antithyroid drugs for less than 3 months. PBMC RNA was the source of the TCR library. The data also belong to a second study, concerning T cells in Graves' hyperthyroidism and ophthalmopathy.

Sequences were derived from peripheral blood mononuclear cells (PBMCs), sampled at new diagnosis, from a patient treated with antithyroid drugs. The receptors were gathered from a woman in her 30s with Graves disease.

This clonotype came up a few times. The chain uses TRBV7-3 and TRBJ1-1; D might be TRBD1 (5 bases). V lost 3 bases, J lost 6 bases, and 14 bases lay in between. CDR3 length: 14 amino acids. Germline CDR1 and CDR2: SGHTA and FQGTGA. The CDR3 DNA sequence: TGTGCCAGCAGCTTGGGGGGGGGGGTGGCTGAAGCTTTCTTT. As protein: CASSLGGGVAEAFF.

This clonotype has at least ten counts. This chain uses TRBV30 with TRBJ1-5; possible D gene TRBD1, 6 bases. The CDR3 covers 13 residues. Trimming left V 4 bases short and J 6 bases short, with 13 bases between. The germline gives CDR1 GTSNPN, CDR2 SVGIG (reference sequence). Here the CDR3 DNA reads TGTGCCTGGACAGGGGAGTGGGGTCAGCCCCAGCATTTT. Translating gives CAWTGEWGQPQHF.

Ten or more counts support this clonotype. V and J are TRBV3-1 and TRBJ1-4, with 8 nucleotides matching TRBD1. CDR1 is LGHDT, CDR2 YNNKEL, per germline (reference sequence). V shed 5 bases and J 3 bases; nucleotides not matched to a gene: 14. This CDR3 is built from 18 residues. CDR3 loop: CASSGRDRPSGANEKLFF. CDR3 coding DNA: TGTGCCAGCAGCGGCCGGGACAGGCCCTCGGGGGCTAATGAAAAACTGTTTTTT.

This clonotype was seen repeatedly, ten times or more. This chain connects TRBV2 to TRBJ1-3, with D perhaps TRBD1 (6 bases). This CDR3 has 13 residues. Germline-derived CDR1 and CDR2 are SNHLY and FYNNEI. Between the trimmed V and J ends, which lost 6 bases and 9 bases, there was a span of 15 bases. CDR3 in amino acids: CASRTDGGSTIYF. CDR3 nucleotides: TGTGCCAGCAGGACCGATGGGGGCTCCACCATATATTTT. Looking up the rest from reference TRBV2 and TRBJ1-3 gives the full variable domain: EPEVTQTPSHQVTQMGQEVILRCVPISNHLYFYWYRQILGQKVEFLVSFYNNEISEKSEIFDDQFSVERPDGSNFTLKIRSTKLEDSAMYFCASRTDGGSTIYFGEGSWLTVV.

Many counts were recorded for this clonotype. The chain has TRBV7-6 and TRBJ2-1, with 10 bases lining up with TRBD1. Germline lookup yields CDR1 SGHVS and CDR2 FNYEAQ. J lost 10 bases, V lost 5 bases, and 14 bases had no gene match. The length of the CDR3 is 16 residues. The DNA of the CDR3 is TGTGCCAGCAGCACAAGACCGGGACAGGGGAATGGCGAGCAGTTCTTC. As protein: CASSTRPGQGNGEQFF.

Worth noting for this clonotype: A read error may explain this, as a much larger clone is one base away. The V and J genes are TRBV6-2 or TRBV6-3 and TRBJ2-1, with 8 nucleotides matching TRBD2. Trimming took 2 bases from V and 1 from J; bases not matched to a gene: 10. CDR3 length equals 18 residues. Germline V gene data show CDR1 as MNHEY and CDR2 as SVGEGT. CDR3 region: CASSYLSGIISSYNEQFF. DNA of the CDR3: TGTGCCAGCAGTTACCTTAGCGGGATCATCAGTTCCTACAATGAGCAGTTCTTC.

Many counts were recorded for this clonotype. The chain recombines TRBV18 with TRBJ2-7, with 9 bases that match TRBD1. V shed 5 bases, J shed 9 bases, and the junction held 14 bases outside the gene matches. The germline V gene has CDR1 KGHSH and CDR2 LQKENI. CDR3 length: 15 amino acids. Written as DNA, the CDR3 is TGTGCCAGCTCATCCGATTCCGGGACAGGGTCAGGGCAGTACTTC. It is translated as CASSSDSGTGSGQYF.

The chain links TRBV6-5 to TRBJ2-6; D gene ambiguous. The CDR3 totals 19 residues. Trimming shortened V by 0 bases and J by 4 bases, and 19 bases separated the two germline ends. Germline CDR1 and CDR2: MNHEY and SVGAGI. CDR3: CASSYSFGPSRIGANVLTF. CDR3 DNA: TGTGCCAGCAGTTACTCGTTCGGACCCTCGAGGATAGGGGCCAACGTCCTGACTTTC.

The chain recombines TRBV4-3 with TRBJ2-1; no reliable D call. CDR3 length equals 15 residues. From germline, CDR1 is LGHNA and CDR2 YSLEER. Trimming removed 0 bases from V and 4 bases from J, with 10 bases in between. In nucleotides, the CDR3 is TGCGCCAGCAGCCAAGATCCAGCCGGATACAATGAGCAGTTCTTC. Residues: CASSQDPAGYNEQFF.

This clonotype has ten or more counts. This chain joins TRBV9 and TRBJ1-2; no definite D call. V lost 1 base and J 3 bases, leaving 10 bases between the germline ends. The CDR3 is 14 amino acids. The germline V gene encodes CDR1 SGDLS and CDR2 YYNGEE. CDR3 DNA: TGTGCCAGCAGCGTATCGGAGGGATACTATGGCTACACCTTC. Translated, it gives CASSVSEGYYGYTF.

This clonotype was seen many times. The chain recombines TRBV27 with TRBJ2-3; D perhaps matches TRBD2 (5 bases). CDR3 length equals 14 residues. Trimming removed 3 bases at V and 6 bases at J, with 13 bases between. Per the germline V gene, CDR1 is MNHEY and CDR2 is SMNVEV (reference sequence). Here the CDR3 reads CASSLRRLGDTQYF. The CDR3 DNA sequence: TGTGCCAGCAGTTTGAGGAGGCTTGGGGATACGCAGTATTTT.

This clonotype appeared many times. This sequence joins TRBV15 and TRBJ2-2, with D unresolved. The germline V gene has CDR1 LNHNV and CDR2 YYDKDF (reference sequence). V lost 1 base and J 10 bases, leaving 10 bases between the germline ends. This CDR3 comprises 13 residues. The CDR3 DNA is TGTGCCACCAGCAGAGGGTACGGTGTGGAGCTGTTTTTT. This encodes CATSRGYGVELFF.

This clonotype was seen many times. The chain has TRBV7-2 and TRBJ2-2, with TRBD1 matching over 8 bases. Germline CDR1 reads SGHTA; CDR2 reads FQGNSA. The CDR3 spans 17 residues. After removal of 6 bases from V and 6 bases from J, the junction contained 15 bases not matched to a gene. CDR3 DNA: TGTGCCAGCAGACGAGGCACCCAGGGGGCGCAGCCCGGGGAGCTGTTTTTT. Translating it yields CASRRGTQGAQPGELFF.

This clonotype appeared many times. The rearrangement links TRBV20-1 to TRBJ2-7, with 8 bases identical to TRBD2. Germline V lookup: CDR1 DFQATT, CDR2 SNEGSKA (reference sequence). The CDR3 is 13 amino acids. The J segment lost 5 bases and the V segment lost 1 base, leaving 4 bases of the junction unmatched. CDR3 nucleotide sequence: TGCAGTGCTAGAGCGGGAGGGGCCCACGAGCAGTACTTC. Translation gives CSARAGGAHEQYF.

Regarding this clonotype: One end of the junction does not line up with germline, which may come from a read error. V and J are TRBV9 and TRBJ2-1, with TRBD2 matching 8 bases. This CDR3 has 18 amino acids. CDR1 is SGDLS and CDR2 is YYNGEE in the germline V gene. CDR3 in DNA: TGTGCCAGCACCGTAGGACCCCTTACAATAGCGGGGAATAATGAGCAGTTCTTC. It encodes CASTVGPLTIAGNNEQFF. Based on the CDR3 plus reference TRBV9 and TRBJ2-1, the full variable domain is DSGVTQTPKHLITATGQRVTLRCSPRSGDLSVYWYQQSLDQGLQFLIQYYNGEERAKGNILERFSAQQFPDLHSELNLSSLELGDSALYFCASTVGPLTIAGNNEQFFGPGTRLTVL.

This clonotype was counted many times. This chain links TRBV12-3 or TRBV12-4 with TRBJ2-2; TRBD1 might be the D (6 bases). V was shortened by 6 bases and J by 4 bases, with 12 bases between the two germline ends. There are 14 residues in the CDR3. The CDR3 DNA is TGTGCCAGCAGGGGACAAGCTTCCACCGGGGAGCTGTTTTTT. Translated, it gives CASRGQASTGELFF.

This clonotype was counted a few times. This chain joins TRBV19 and TRBJ1-5, with 9 bases matching TRBD1. Germline V gene sequence: CDR1 LNHDA, CDR2 SQIVND (reference sequence). Losses at the gene ends were 4 bases for V and 3 bases for J; bases not matched to a gene: 10. The CDR3 consists of 17 residues. The CDR3 DNA is TGTGCCAGTAGTAAGGACAGGGGAAACCTACCCAATCAGCCCCAGCATTTT. Translation: CASSKDRGNLPNQPQHF.

The table lists this clonotype with a few counts. V and J are TRBV19 and TRBJ2-1; a possible D gene is TRBD1 (5 bases). The germline CDR1 and CDR2 sequences are LNHDA and SQIVND (reference sequence). CDR3 length: 14 residues. Trimming removed 7 bases from V and 5 bases from J, with 15 bases in between. CDR3 region: CASTSRQGHNEQFF. In nucleotides, the CDR3 is TGTGCCAGTACCTCTCGCCAGGGCCACAATGAGCAGTTCTTC.

This clonotype has a count of ten or more. The chain is built from TRBV12-3 or TRBV12-4 and TRBJ2-3, with D possibly called TRBD1 or TRBD2 (5 bases each). The CDR3 is 18 amino acids. The V and J ends lost 1 base and 3 bases respectively, with 20 bases between them. The CDR3 sequence: CASSLGLLGRPRTDTQYF. DNA of the CDR3: TGTGCCAGCAGTTTAGGGCTCTTGGGACGCCCGAGGACAGATACGCAGTATTTT.

This clonotype turned up a few times. The chain joins TRBV6-9 to TRBJ2-1; D is tentatively TRBD1 or TRBD2 (6 bases each). Trimming removed 3 bases at V and 5 bases at J, with 20 bases between. The CDR3 is 17 residues long. The germline V gene encodes CDR1 MNHGY and CDR2 SVAAGI. CDR3 sequence: CASSYGRGGGNNNEQFF. In DNA, the CDR3 is TGTGCCAGCAGTTACGGCCGTGGGGGCGGGAACAACAATGAGCAGTTCTTC.

CDR3 nucleotide sequence: TGTGCCAGCCGGGGGAGGATGAACACTGAAGCTTTCTTT. Translated, it gives CASRGRMNTEAFF. The rearrangement links TRBV6-1 to TRBJ1-1; D may be TRBD1 (5 bases). The CDR3 runs to 13 residues. Germline V gives CDR1 MNHNS, CDR2 SASEGT. V was cut by 8 bases and J by 0 bases, with 10 bases left in between.

This clonotype was detected ten times or more. This chain joins TRBV18 and TRBJ2-2, with 12 bases lining up with TRBD2. CDR3 length equals 16 residues. Trimming removed 6 bases from V and 5 bases from J; junction bases left unmatched: 7. CDR1 is KGHSH and CDR2 is LQKENI in the germline V gene. CDR3 in amino acids: CASSPTSGRRTGELFF. The CDR3 nucleotides read TGTGCCAGCTCGCCCACTAGCGGGAGGAGAACCGGGGAGCTGTTTTTT.

The table lists this clonotype with a few counts. The chain employs TRBV12-3 or TRBV12-4 and TRBJ2-3, with unresolved D. Deletions cut 1 base from V and 0 bases from J, with 8 bases between. The CDR3 is 15 residues long. Here the CDR3 reads CASSLGGVSTDTQYF. The CDR3 nucleotides are TGTGCCAGCAGTTTAGGAGGAGTTAGCACAGATACGCAGTATTTT.

This clonotype was recorded at least ten times. The chain employs TRBV7-3 and TRBJ2-7; D unresolved. Germline CDR1 SGHTA, CDR2 FQGTGA. Trimming shortened V by 0 bases and J by 0 bases, and 6 bases separated the two germline ends. The CDR3 is 14 amino acids. The DNA for the CDR3 is TGTGCCAGCAGCTTAACTCACAGCTCCTACGAGCAGTACTTC. Its translation is CASSLTHSSYEQYF.

This clonotype occurred many times. The chain employs TRBV10-3 and TRBJ2-5; D is unclear. Germline V gene sequence: CDR1 ENHRY, CDR2 SYGVKD. This CDR3 has 11 amino acids. Trimming removed 2 bases at V and 5 bases at J, with 3 bases between. CDR3 nucleotide sequence: TGTGCCATCAGTGAGCGGGAGACCCAGTACTTC. Translation gives CAISERETQYF.

This clonotype was recorded many times. The V call is TRBV18, the J call TRBJ2-7; 9 bases align to TRBD2. The CDR3 consists of 17 residues. CDR1 and CDR2 from the germline V gene are KGHSH and LQKENI. The V gene end was trimmed by 3 bases and the J gene end by 2 bases; junction bases not matched to a gene: 11. CDR3 residues: CASSPPLAGVTTYEQYF. The CDR3 DNA is TGTGCCAGCTCACCGCCCTTAGCGGGAGTCACTACCTACGAGCAGTACTTC.

This clonotype appeared many times. The chain links TRBV24-1 to TRBJ2-1; D remains unclear. Trimming pared 0 bases from V and 0 bases from J, leaving 8 bases between. CDR1 and CDR2 from the germline V gene are KGHDR and SFDVKD. The CDR3 sequence is 16 residues long. The CDR3 nucleotides read TGTGCCACCAGTGATTTGGTAGCAGGCTCCTACAATGAGCAGTTCTTC. It specifies CATSDLVAGSYNEQFF.